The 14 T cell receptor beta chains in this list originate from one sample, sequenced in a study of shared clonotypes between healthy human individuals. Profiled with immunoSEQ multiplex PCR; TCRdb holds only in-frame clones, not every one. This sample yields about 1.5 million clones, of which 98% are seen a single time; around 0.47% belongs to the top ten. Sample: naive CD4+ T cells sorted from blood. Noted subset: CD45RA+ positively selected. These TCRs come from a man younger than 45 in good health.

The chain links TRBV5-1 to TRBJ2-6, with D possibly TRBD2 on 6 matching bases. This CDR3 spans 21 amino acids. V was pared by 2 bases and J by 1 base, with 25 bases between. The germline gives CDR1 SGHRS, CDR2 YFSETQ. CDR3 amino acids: CASSFGGRSQGFSSGANVLTF. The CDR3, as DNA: TGCGCCAGCAGCTTTGGTGGGAGGTCCCAGGGTTTCTCTTCTGGGGCCAACGTCCTGACTTTC.

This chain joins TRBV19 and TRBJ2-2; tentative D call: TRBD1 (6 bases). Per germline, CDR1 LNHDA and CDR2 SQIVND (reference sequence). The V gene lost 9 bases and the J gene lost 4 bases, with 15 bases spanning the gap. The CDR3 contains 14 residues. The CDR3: CASRNVGGTGELFF. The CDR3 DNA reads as TGTGCCAGCCGTAATGTAGGGGGCACCGGGGAGCTGTTTTTT.

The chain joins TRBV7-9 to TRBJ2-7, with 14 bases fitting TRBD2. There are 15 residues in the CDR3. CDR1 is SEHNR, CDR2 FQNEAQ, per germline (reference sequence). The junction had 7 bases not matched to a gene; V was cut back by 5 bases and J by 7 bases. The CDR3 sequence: CASSRGTSGSREQYF. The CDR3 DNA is TGTGCCAGCAGCCGCGGGACTAGCGGGAGTAGGGAGCAGTACTTC.

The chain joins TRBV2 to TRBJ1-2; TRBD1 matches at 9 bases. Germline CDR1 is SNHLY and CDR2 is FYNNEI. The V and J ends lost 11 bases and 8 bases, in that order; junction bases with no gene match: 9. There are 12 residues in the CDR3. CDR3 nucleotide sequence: TGTGCCTCCGGGACAGGGACATCCGGCTACACCTTC. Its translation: CASGTGTSGYTF.

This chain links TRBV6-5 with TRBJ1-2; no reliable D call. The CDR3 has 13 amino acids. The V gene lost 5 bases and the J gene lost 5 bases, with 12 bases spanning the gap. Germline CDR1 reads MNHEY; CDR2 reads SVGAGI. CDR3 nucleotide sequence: TGTGCCAGCAGTCGAGGGTGGAGATATGGCTACACCTTC. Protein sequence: CASSRGWRYGYTF.

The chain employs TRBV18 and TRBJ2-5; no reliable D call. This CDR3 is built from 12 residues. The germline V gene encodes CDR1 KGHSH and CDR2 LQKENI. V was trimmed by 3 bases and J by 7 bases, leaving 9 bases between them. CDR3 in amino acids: CASSPLEMTQYF. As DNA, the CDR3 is TGTGCCAGCTCACCCCTGGAGATGACCCAGTACTTC.

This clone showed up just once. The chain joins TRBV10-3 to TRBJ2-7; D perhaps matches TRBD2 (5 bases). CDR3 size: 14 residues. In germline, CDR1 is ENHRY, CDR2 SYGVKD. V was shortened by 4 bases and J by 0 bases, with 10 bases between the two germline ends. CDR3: CAISGGSDSYEQYF. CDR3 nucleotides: TGTGCCATCAGTGGCGGTAGCGACTCCTACGAGCAGTACTTC.

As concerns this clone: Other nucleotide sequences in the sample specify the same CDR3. The CDR3 sequence is CASSSGTGFYEQYF. The DNA for the CDR3 is TGTGCCAGTTCCTCCGGGACAGGGTTTTACGAGCAGTACTTC. The gene calls are TRBV18 and TRBJ2-7; 9 nucleotides agree with TRBD1. Germline V gene sequence: CDR1 KGHSH, CDR2 LQKENI. Trimming at V came to 9 bases and at J to 4 bases, leaving 10 bases not matched to a gene. CDR3 length: 14 amino acids. Drawing the rest from reference TRBV18 and TRBJ2-7, the complete variable domain is NAGVMQNPRHLVRRRGQEARLRCSPMKGHSHVYWYRQLPEEGLKFMVYLQKENIIDESGMPKERFSAEFPKEGPSILRIQQVVRGDSAAYFCASSSGTGFYEQYFGPGTRLTVT.

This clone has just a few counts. The CDR3 reads CASSVESDTQYF. DNA for the CDR3: TGTGCCAGCAGCGTAGAATCAGATACGCAGTATTTT. The chain recombines TRBV9 with TRBJ2-3; D is unresolved. Germline loops: CDR1 SGDLS, CDR2 YYNGEE. V gave up 0 bases and J gave up 4 bases, with 3 bases separating them. The CDR3 length is 12 residues. Drawing the rest from reference TRBV9 and TRBJ2-3, the complete variable domain is DSGVTQTPKHLITATGQRVTLRCSPRSGDLSVYWYQQSLDQGLQFLIQYYNGEERAKGNILERFSAQQFPDLHSELNLSSLELGDSALYFCASSVESDTQYFGPGTRLTVL.

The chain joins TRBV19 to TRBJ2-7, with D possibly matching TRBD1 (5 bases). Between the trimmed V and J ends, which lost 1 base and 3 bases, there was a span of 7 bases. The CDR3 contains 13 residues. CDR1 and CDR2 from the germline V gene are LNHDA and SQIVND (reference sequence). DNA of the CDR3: TGTGCCAGTAGTATAGGACAGATCTACGAGCAGTACTTC. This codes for CASSIGQIYEQYF.

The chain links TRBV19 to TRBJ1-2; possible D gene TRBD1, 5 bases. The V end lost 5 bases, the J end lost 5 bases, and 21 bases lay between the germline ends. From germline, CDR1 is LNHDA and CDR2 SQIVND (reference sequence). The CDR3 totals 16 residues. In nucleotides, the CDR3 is TGTGCCAGTAGTTCGAGGAGGCGGGAGGGGACTTATGGCTACACCTTC. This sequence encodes CASSSRRREGTYGYTF.

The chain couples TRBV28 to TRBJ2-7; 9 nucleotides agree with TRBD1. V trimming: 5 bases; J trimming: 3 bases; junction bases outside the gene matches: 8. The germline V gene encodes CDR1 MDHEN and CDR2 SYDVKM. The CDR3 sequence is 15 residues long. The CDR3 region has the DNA TGTGCCAGCAGTGTCCGGTGGACAGGGGACTACGAGCAGTACTTC. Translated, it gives CASSVRWTGDYEQYF.

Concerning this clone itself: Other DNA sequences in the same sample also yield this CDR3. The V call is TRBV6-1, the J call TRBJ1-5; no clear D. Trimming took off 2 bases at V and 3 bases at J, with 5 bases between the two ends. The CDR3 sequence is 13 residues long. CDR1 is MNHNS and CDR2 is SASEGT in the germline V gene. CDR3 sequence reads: CASSEQSNQPQHF. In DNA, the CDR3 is TGTGCCAGCAGTGAACAGTCCAATCAGCCCCAGCATTTT.

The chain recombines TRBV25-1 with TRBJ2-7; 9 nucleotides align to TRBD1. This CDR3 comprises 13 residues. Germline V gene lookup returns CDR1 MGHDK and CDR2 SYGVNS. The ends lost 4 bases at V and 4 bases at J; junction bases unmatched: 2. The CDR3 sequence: CASSGTGEYEQYF. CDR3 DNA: TGTGCCAGCAGTGGGACAGGGGAGTACGAGCAGTACTTC.